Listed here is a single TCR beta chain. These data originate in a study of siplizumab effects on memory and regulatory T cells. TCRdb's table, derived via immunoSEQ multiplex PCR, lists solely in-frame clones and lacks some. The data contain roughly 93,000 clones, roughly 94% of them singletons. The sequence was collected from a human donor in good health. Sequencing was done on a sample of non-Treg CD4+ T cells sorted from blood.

For the CDR3, the DNA is TGCAGTGTTGAGGGAGTGAGTGAGCAGTACTTC. Protein sequence: CSVEGVSEQYF. The genes are TRBV20-1 and TRBJ2-7, with TRBD2 as a possible D gene (5 bases). The CDR3 covers 11 residues. Germline V CDR1 and CDR2: DFQATT, SNEGSKA (reference sequence). Trimming cost V 7 bases and J 7 bases, with 14 bases left between them.